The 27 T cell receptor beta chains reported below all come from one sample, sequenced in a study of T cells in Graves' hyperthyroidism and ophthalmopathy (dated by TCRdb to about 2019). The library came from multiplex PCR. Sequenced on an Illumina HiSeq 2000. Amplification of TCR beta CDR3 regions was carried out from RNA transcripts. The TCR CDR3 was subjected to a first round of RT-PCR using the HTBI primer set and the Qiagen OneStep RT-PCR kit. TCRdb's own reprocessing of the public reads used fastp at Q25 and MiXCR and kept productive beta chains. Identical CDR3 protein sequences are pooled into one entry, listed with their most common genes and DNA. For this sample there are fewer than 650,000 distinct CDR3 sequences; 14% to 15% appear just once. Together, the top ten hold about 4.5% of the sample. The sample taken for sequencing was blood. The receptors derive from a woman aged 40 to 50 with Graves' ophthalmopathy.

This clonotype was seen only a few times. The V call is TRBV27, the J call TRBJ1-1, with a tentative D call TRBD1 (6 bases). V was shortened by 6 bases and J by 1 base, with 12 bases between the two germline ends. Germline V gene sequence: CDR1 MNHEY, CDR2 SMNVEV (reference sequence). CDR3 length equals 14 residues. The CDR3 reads CASRQGQRNTEAFF. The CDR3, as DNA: TGTGCCAGCAGGCAAGGACAGAGGAACACTGAAGCTTTCTTT.

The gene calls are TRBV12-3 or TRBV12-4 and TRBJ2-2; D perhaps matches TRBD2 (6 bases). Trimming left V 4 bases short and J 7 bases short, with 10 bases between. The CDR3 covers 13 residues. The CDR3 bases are TGTGCCAGCAGTTCCGCGACTAGCGGGGAGCTGTTTTTT. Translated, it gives CASSSATSGELFF.

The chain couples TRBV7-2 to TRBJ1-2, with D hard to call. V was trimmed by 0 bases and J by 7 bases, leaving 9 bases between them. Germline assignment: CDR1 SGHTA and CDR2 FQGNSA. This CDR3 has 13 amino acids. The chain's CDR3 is CASSLAPERGYTF. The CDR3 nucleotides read TGTGCCAGCAGCTTAGCGCCCGAGCGTGGCTACACCTTC.

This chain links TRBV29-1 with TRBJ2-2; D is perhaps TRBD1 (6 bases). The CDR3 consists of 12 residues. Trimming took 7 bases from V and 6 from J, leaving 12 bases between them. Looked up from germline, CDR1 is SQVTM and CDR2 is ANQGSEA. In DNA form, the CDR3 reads TGCAGCGCCCAAGGGGGTTCCGGGGAGCTGTTTTTT. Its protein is CSAQGGSGELFF.

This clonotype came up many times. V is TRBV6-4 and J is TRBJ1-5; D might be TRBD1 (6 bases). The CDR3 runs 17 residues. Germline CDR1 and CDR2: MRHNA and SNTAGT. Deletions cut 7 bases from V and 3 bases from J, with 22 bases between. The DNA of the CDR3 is TGTGCCAGCACCCAACAATTCGGGGGGCGGGCCAATCAGCCCCAGCATTTT. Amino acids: CASTQQFGGRANQPQHF.

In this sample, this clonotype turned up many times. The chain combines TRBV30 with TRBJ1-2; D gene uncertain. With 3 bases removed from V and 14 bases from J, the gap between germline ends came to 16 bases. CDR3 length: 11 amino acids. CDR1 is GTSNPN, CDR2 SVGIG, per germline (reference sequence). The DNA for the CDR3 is TGTGCCTGGAGCGCTCTTCGGGCGAGGACCTTC. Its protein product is CAWSALRARTF.

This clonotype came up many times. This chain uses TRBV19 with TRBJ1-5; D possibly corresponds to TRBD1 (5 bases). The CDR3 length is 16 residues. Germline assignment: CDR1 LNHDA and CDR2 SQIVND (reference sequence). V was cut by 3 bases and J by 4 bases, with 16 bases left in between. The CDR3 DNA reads TGTGCCAGTAGTATCCCCACCCGGGGCCTTAATCAGCCCCAGCATTTT. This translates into CASSIPTRGLNQPQHF.

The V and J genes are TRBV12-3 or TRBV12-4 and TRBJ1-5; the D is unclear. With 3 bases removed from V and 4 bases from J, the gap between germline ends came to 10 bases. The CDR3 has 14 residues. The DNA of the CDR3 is TGTGCCAGCAGTTTTCGTCGGGGAAATCAGCCCCAGCATTTT. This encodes CASSFRRGNQPQHF.

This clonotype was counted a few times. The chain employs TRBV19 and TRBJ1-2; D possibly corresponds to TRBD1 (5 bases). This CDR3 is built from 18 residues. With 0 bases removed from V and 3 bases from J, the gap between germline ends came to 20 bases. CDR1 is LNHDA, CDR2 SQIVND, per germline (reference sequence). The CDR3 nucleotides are TGTGCCAGTAGTATAGACTCCCAGTCTCAACGGGGGGACTATGGCTACACCTTC. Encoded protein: CASSIDSQSQRGDYGYTF.

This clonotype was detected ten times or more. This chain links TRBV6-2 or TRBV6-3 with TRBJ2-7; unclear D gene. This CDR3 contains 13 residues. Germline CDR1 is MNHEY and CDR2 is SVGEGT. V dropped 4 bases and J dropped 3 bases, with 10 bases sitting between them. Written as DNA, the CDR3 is TGTGCCAGCAGTTCAGACCTCGGCTACGAGCAGTACTTC. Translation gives CASSSDLGYEQYF.

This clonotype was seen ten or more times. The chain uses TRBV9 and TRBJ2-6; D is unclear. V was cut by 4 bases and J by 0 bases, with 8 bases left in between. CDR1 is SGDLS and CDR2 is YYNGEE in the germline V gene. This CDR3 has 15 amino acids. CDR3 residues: CASSPTSSGANVLTF. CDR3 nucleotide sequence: TGTGCCAGCAGCCCCACGAGCTCTGGGGCCAACGTCCTGACTTTC.

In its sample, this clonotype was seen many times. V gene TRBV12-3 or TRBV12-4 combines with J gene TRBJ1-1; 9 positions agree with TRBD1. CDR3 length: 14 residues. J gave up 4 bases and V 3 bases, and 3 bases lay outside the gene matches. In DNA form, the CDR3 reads TGTGCCAGCAGTTTCGGGACAGGGTCCACTGAAGCTTTCTTT. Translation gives CASSFGTGSTEAFF.

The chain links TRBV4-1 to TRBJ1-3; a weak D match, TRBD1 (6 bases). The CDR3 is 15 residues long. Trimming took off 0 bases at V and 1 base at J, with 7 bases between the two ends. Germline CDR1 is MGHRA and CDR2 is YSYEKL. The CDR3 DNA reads TGCGCCAGCAGCCAAGATGGGACATCTGGAAACACCATATATTTT. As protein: CASSQDGTSGNTIYF.

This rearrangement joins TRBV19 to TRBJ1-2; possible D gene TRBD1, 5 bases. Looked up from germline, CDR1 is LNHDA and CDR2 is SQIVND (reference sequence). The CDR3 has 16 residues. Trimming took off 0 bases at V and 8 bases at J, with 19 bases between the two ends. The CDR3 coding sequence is TGTGCCAGTAGTATAGAACGTTCGGGGCCCCAGAGGGGCTACACCTTC. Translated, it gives CASSIERSGPQRGYTF.

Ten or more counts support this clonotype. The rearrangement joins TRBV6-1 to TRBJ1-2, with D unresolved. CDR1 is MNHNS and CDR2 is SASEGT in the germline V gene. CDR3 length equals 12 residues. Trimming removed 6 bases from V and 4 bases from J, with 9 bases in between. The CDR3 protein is CASRTVSYGYTF. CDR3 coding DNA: TGTGCCAGCAGGACGGTTAGCTATGGCTACACCTTC.

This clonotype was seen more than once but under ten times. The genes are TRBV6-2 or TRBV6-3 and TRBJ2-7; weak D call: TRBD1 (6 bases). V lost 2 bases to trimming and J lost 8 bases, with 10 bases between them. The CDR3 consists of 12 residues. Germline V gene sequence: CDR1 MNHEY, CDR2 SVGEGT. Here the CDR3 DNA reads TGTGCCAGCAGTTACCCCACAGGGAAGCAGTACTTC. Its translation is CASSYPTGKQYF.

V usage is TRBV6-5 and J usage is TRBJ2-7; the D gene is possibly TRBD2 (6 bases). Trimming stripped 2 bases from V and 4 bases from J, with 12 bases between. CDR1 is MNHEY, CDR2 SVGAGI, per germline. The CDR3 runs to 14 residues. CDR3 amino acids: CASSYGTGRYEQYF. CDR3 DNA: TGTGCCAGCAGTTACGGGACTGGCAGATACGAGCAGTACTTC.

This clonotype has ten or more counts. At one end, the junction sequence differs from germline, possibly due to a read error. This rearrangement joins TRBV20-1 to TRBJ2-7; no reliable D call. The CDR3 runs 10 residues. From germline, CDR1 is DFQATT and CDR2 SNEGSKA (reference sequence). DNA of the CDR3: TGCAGTGCTGGAGACTACGAGCAGTACTTC. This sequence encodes CSAGDYEQYF.

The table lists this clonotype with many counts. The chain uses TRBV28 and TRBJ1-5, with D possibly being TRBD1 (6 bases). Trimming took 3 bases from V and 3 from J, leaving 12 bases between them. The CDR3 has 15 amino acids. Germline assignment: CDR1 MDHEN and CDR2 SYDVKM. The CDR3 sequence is CASSFVRTVNQPQHF. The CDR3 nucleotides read TGTGCCAGCAGTTTTGTGCGGACAGTCAATCAGCCCCAGCATTTT.

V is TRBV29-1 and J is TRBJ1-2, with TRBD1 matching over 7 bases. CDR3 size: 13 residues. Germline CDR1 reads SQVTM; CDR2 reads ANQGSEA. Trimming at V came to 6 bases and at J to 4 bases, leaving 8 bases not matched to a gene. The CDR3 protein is CSVGDRGRYGYTF. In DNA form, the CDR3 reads TGCAGCGTGGGGGACAGAGGCCGCTATGGCTACACCTTC. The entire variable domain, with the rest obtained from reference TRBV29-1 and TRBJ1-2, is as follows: SAVISQKPSRDICQRGTSLTIQCQVDSQVTMMFWYRQQPGQSLTLIATANQGSEATYESGFVIDKFPISRPNLTFSTLTVSNMSPEDSSIYLCSVGDRGRYGYTFGSGTRLTVV.

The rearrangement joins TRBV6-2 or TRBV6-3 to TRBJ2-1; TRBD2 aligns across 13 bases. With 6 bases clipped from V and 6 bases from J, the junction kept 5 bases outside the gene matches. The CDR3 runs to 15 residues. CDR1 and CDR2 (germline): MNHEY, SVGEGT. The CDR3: CASSPGLAGVNEQFF. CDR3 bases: TGTGCCAGCAGCCCTGGACTAGCGGGAGTCAATGAGCAGTTCTTC.

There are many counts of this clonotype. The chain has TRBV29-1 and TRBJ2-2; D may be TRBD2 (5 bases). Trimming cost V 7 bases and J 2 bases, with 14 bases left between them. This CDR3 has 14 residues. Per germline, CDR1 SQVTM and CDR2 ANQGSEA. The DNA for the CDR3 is TGCAGCGCCGAGGGTTCACCAAACACCGGGGAGCTGTTTTTT. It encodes CSAEGSPNTGELFF.

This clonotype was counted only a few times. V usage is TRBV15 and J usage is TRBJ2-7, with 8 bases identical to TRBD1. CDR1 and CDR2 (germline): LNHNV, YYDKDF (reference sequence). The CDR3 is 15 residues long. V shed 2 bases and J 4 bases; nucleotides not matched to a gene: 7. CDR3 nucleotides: TGTGCCACCAGCAGATTCAGGGGGCTCAGTTACGAGCAGTACTTC. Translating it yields CATSRFRGLSYEQYF.

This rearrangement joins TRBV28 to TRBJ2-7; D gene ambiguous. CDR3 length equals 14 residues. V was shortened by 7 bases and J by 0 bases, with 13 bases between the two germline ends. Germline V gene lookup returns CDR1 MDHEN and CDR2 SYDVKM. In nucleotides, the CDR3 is TGTGCCAGCACGCCTGAGCGCCGCTCCTACGAGCAGTACTTC. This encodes CASTPERRSYEQYF. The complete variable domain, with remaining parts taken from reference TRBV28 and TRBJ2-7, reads DVKVTQSSRYLVKRTGEKVFLECVQDMDHENMFWYRQDPGLGLRLIYFSYDVKMKEKGDIPEGYSVSREKKERFSLILESASTNQTSMYLCASTPERRSYEQYFGPGTRLTVT.

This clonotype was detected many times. This chain's CDR3 is CASSSTSPFTDTQYF. In DNA form, the CDR3 reads TGTGCCAGCAGTTCGACCTCCCCCTTTACGGATACGCAGTATTTT. This chain uses TRBV28 with TRBJ2-3; D unclear. Germline V gene data show CDR1 as MDHEN and CDR2 as SYDVKM. The length of the CDR3 is 15 residues. The V gene lost 4 bases and the J gene lost 6 bases, with 17 bases spanning the gap.

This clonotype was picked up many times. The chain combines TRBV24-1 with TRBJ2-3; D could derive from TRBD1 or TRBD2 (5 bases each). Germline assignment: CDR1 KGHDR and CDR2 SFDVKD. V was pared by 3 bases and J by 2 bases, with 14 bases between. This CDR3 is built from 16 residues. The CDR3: CATSDPGRDATDTQYF. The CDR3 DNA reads TGTGCCACCAGTGATCCGGGTCGGGACGCCACAGATACGCAGTATTTT.

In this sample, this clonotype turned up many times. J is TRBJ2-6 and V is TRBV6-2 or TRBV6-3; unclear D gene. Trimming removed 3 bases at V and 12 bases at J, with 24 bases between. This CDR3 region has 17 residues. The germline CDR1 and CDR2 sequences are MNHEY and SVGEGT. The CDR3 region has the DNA TGTGCCAGCAGTTATTTGGCCACAGAGGCCCGTCCCACCGTCCTGACTTTC. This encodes CASSYLATEARPTVLTF.